The present T cell receptor (beta chain) was sequenced within a study of T cell changes during pregnancy in multiple sclerosis. Trimming cost V 1 base and J 10 bases, with 10 bases left between them. Germline values: CDR1 SGHTA, CDR2 FQGNSA. The length of the CDR3 is 12 residues. The repertoire was sequenced with immunoSEQ multiplex PCR; TCRdb's copy has only in-frame clones and lacks some. This sample carries 65,000 to 90,000 clones, about 92% of them seen once, and the ten largest clones take 2.8%. This material consisted of peripheral blood, taken in the third trimester of pregnancy. The genes are TRBV7-2 and TRBJ1-1; TRBD1 might be the D (6 bases). This TCR derives from a female donor in good health, enrolled as a control in a pregnancy study. For the CDR3, the DNA is TGTGCCAGCAGCTTAGGGGACACGCCAGCTTTCTTT. Protein: CASSLGDTPAFF.